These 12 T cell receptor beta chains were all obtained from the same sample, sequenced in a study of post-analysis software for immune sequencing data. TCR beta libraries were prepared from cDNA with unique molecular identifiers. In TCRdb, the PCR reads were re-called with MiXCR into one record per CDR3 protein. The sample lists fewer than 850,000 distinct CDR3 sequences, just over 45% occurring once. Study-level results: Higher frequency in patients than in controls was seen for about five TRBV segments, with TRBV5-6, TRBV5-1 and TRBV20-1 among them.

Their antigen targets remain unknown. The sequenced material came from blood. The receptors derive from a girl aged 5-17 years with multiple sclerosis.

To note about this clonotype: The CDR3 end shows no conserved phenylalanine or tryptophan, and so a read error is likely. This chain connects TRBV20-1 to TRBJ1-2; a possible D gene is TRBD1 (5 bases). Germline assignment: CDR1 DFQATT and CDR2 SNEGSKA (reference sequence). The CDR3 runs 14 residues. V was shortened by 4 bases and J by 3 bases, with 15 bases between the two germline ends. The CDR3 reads CSATSGFRDYGYTI. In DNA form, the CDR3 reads TGCAGTGCTACATCAGGGTTTCGAGACTATGGCTACACCATC.

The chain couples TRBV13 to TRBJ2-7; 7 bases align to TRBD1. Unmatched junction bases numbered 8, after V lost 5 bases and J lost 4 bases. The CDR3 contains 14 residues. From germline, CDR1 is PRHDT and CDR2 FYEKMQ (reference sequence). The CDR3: CASSTGQAGYEQYF. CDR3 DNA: TGTGCCAGCAGCACAGGACAGGCGGGTTACGAGCAGTACTTC.

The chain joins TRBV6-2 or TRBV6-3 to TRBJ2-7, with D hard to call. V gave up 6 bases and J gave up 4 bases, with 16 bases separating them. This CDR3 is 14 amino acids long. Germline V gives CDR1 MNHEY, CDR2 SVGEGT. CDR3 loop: CASRARWSGYEQYF. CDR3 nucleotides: TGTGCCAGCAGAGCTCGGTGGAGTGGGTACGAGCAGTACTTC.

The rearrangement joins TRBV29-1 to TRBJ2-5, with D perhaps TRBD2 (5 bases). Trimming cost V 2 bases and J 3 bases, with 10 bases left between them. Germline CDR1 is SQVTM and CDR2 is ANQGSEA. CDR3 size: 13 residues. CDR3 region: CSVEPQEEETQYF. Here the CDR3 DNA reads TGCAGCGTTGAACCGCAGGAGGAAGAGACCCAGTACTTC.

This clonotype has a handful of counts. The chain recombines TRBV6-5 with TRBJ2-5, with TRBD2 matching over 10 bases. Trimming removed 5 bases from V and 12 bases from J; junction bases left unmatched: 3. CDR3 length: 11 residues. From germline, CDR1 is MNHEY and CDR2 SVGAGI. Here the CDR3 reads CASSESGREYF. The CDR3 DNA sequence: TGTGCCAGCAGTGAGAGCGGGAGGGAGTACTTC.

In nucleotides, the CDR3 is TGCAGGATCCAGGGGGCGTCCTACAATGAGCAGTTCTTC. Translation gives CRIQGASYNEQFF. This rearrangement joins TRBV20-1 to TRBJ2-1, with TRBD1 identical over 8 bases. The germline CDR1 and CDR2 sequences are DFQATT and SNEGSKA (reference sequence). CDR3 length: 13 residues.

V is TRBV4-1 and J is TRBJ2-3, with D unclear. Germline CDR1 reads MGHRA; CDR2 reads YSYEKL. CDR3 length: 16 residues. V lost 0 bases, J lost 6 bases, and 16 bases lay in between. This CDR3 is CASSQDLAGYWDTQYF. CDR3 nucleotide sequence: TGCGCCAGCAGCCAAGATTTGGCAGGTTATTGGGATACGCAGTATTTT.

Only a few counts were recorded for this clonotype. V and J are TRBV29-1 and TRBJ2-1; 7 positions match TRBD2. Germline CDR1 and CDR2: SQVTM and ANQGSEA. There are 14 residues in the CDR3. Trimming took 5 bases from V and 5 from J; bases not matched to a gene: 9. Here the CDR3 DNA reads TGCAGCGTTTCGTTCCTAGCGGCAAACAATGAGCAGTTCTTC. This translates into CSVSFLAANNEQFF.

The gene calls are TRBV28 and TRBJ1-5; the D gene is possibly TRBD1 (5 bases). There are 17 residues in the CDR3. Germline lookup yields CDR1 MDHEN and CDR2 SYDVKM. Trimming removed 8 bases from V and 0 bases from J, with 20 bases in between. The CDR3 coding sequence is TGTGCCAGCTTCCCGGGACTGCTTACCTATAGCAATCAGCCCCAGCATTTT. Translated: CASFPGLLTYSNQPQHF. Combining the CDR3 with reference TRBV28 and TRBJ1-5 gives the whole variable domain DVKVTQSSRYLVKRTGEKVFLECVQDMDHENMFWYRQDPGLGLRLIYFSYDVKMKEKGDIPEGYSVSREKKERFSLILESASTNQTSMYLCASFPGLLTYSNQPQHFGDGTRLSIL.

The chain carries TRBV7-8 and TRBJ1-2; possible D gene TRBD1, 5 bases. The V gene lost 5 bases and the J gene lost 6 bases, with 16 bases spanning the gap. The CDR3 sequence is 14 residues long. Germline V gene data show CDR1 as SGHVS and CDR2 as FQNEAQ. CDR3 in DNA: TGTGCCAGCAGCCGATCCGGGGGAGGCAATGGCTACACCTTC. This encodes CASSRSGGGNGYTF.

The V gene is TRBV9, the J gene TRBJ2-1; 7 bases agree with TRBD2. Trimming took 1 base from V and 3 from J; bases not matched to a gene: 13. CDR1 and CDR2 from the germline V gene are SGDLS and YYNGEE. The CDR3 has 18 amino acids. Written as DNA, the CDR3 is TGTGCCAGCAGCGTAAACCCTCTAGCGGTTGAGGTCTACAATGAGCAGTTCTTC. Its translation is CASSVNPLAVEVYNEQFF.

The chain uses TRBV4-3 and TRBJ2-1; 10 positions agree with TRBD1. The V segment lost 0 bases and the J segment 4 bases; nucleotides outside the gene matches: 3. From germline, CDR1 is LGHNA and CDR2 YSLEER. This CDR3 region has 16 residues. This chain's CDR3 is CASSQERTGGYNEQFF. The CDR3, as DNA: TGCGCCAGCAGCCAAGAACGGACAGGGGGATACAATGAGCAGTTCTTC.